The clone carrying this TCR beta chain was observed a handful of times. Its target is not known. V was clipped by 6 bases and J by 2 bases; unmatched bases: 4. Germline CDR1 MDHEN, CDR2 SYDVKM. The CDR3 runs to 14 residues. In the authors' workflow: The study took CDR3 differences across clinicopathological groups and made a distant-metastasis classifier for papillary thyroid cancer from them. TCRdb ran MiXCR on the PCR reads. These V and J calls rely on TCRdb rather than the paper's analysis. The table shows 16,000 or so clones, with over 20% occurring only once. This sample was taken from a study of metastatic and nonmetastatic thyroid tumors. Study overall: Blood and tumor or nodule tissue repertoires from malignant and benign thyroid patients were compared. Study-level points and caveats: A significant increase in TCR beta diversity was reportedly seen in malignant thyroid tumors relative to benign nodules, in blood and tumor.

All patients were treatment-naive before thyroid surgery. The sequenced sample was adjacent normal tissue. The V call is TRBV28, the J call TRBJ2-7; 10 bases fit TRBD2. The sequence derives from a female donor with papillary thyroid cancer or a benign thyroid nodule (not recorded which). Some clones in this sample may be carry-over from other donors' samples. The DNA of the CDR3 is TGTGCCAGCAGAGAAGCGGGAGGGCCCTACGAGCAGTACTTC. Its translation is CASREAGGPYEQYF.